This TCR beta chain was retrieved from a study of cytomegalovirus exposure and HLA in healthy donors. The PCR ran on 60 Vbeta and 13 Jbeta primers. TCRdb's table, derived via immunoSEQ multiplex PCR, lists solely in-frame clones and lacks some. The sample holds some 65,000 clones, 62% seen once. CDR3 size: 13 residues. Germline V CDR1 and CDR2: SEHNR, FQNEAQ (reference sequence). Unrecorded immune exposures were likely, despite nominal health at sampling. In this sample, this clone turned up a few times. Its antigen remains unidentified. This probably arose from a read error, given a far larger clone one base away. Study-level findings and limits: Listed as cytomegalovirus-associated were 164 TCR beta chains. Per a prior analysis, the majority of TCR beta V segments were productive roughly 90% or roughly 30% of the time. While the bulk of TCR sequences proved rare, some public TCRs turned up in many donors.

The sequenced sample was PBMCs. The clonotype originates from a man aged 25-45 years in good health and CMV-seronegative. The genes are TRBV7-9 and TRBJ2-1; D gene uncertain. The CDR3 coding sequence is TGTGACAGCAGCTTAGCACAGAACGATGAGCAGTTCTTC. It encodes CDSSLAQNDEQFF.